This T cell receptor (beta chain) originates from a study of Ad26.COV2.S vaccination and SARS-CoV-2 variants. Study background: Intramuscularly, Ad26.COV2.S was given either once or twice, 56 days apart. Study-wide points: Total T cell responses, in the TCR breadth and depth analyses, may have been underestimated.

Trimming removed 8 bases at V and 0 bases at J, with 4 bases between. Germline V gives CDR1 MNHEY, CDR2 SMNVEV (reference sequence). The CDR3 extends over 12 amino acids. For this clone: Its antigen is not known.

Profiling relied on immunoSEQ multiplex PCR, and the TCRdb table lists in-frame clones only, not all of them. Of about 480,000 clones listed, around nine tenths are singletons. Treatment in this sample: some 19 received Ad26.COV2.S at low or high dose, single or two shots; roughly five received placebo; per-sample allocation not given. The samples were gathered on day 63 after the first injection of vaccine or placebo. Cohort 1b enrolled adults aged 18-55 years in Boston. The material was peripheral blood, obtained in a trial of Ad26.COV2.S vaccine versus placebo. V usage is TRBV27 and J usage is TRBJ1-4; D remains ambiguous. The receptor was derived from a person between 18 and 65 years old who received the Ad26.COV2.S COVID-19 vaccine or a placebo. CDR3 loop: CASSATNEKLFF. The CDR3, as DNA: TGTGCCAGCTCCGCAACTAATGAAAAACTGTTTTTT.